These 6 T cell receptor beta chains share one sample of origin, sequenced in a study of blood T cell repertoires in COVID-19. Some clones are missing from TCRdb's copy, which holds only in-frame ones; the method was immunoSEQ multiplex PCR. This sample has approximately 260,000 clones, with approximately 89% found just once. The sequenced sample consisted of peripheral blood. The receptors originated from a woman aged 40-49 years who had recovered from COVID-19.

The gene calls are TRBV15 and TRBJ1-2; D is unresolved. CDR3 length: 13 residues. Trimming removed 3 bases from V and 3 bases from J, with 8 bases in between. Germline V gene lookup returns CDR1 LNHNV and CDR2 YYDKDF (reference sequence). This CDR3 reads CATSSGSHYGYTF. The CDR3 DNA is TGTGCCACCAGCAGCGGGTCCCACTATGGCTACACCTTC. The whole variable domain, filled in from reference TRBV15 and TRBJ1-2, reads DAMVIQNPRYQVTQFGKPVTLSCSQTLNHNVMYWYQQKSSQAPKLLFHYYDKDFNNEADTPDNFQSRRPNTSFCFLDIRSPGLGDTAMYLCATSSGSHYGYTFGSGTRLTVV.

The chain uses TRBV6-6 and TRBJ2-7, with D possibly matching TRBD1 (6 bases). Looked up from germline, CDR1 is MNHNY and CDR2 is SVGAGI (reference sequence). The V end lost 6 bases, the J end lost 6 bases, and 15 bases lay between the germline ends. The CDR3 covers 13 residues. The CDR3 sequence: CASSGGQTAEQYF. The CDR3 nucleotides read TGTGCCAGCAGCGGCGGACAGACGGCCGAGCAGTACTTC.

This chain uses TRBV5-1 with TRBJ2-3, with a tentative D call TRBD2 (5 bases). CDR3 length: 15 amino acids. The V end lost 0 bases, the J end lost 3 bases, and 11 bases lay between the germline ends. CDR1 is SGHRS, CDR2 YFSETQ, per germline. The chain's CDR3 is CASSLEDGLTDTQYF. The CDR3 DNA reads as TGCGCCAGCAGCTTGGAAGATGGACTGACAGATACGCAGTATTTT.

V gene TRBV5-8 combines with J gene TRBJ2-1; D is ambiguous. The length of the CDR3 is 14 residues. The germline CDR1 and CDR2 sequences are SGHTS and YDEGEE. V gave up 5 bases and J gave up 0 bases, with 9 bases separating them. As DNA, the CDR3 is TGTGCCAGCAGTCACCGGAGCTCCTACAATGAGCAGTTCTTC. Encoded protein: CASSHRSSYNEQFF.

The chain combines TRBV19 with TRBJ2-3; D ambiguous. There are 12 residues in the CDR3. V lost 3 bases and J lost 4, with 5 bases in between. Germline CDR1 and CDR2: LNHDA and SQIVND (reference sequence). Here the CDR3 DNA reads TGTGCCAGTAGTATTTTCGCAGATACGCAGTATTTT. It encodes CASSIFADTQYF.

The chain is built from TRBV6-1 and TRBJ2-5, with 12 bases matching TRBD2. This CDR3 is 19 amino acids long. From germline, CDR1 is MNHNS and CDR2 SASEGT. With 1 base clipped from V and 2 bases from J, the junction kept 11 bases outside the gene matches. CDR3: CASSEDPGSLAGGQETQYF. In DNA form, the CDR3 reads TGTGCCAGCAGTGAAGATCCTGGGTCTCTAGCGGGGGGGCAAGAGACCCAGTACTTC.